Below, one TCR beta chain is given with its context. This CDR3 has 17 residues. The V segment lost 8 bases and the J segment 8 bases; nucleotides outside the gene matches: 18. The germline V gene encodes CDR1 GTSNPN and CDR2 SVGIG (reference sequence). The sample is drawn from a study of blood T cell repertoires in COVID-19. Original handling: Counts of nucleated cells, estimated from reference gene primer amplification, were obtained. TCRdb's table, derived via immunoSEQ multiplex PCR, lists solely in-frame clones and lacks some. The DNA gave D and trimming, while V, J and clone size come from that table. The sample consists of about 430,000 clones, roughly 90% of them appearing once. The study recruited people aged roughly 18 to 95 years across under 25 US areas. Cohorts were determined from participant-reported clinical history.

This receptor was taken from a woman aged 30 to 39 with acute COVID-19. Sequencing was performed on PBMCs or T cells enriched from blood (not recorded which). The chain is built from TRBV30 and TRBJ2-1, with TRBD2 identical over 13 bases. The CDR3 DNA is TGTGCCGGCAGGACTAGCGGGGGATCAGCCTCGCCTTATGAGCAGTTCTTC. As protein: CAGRTSGGSASPYEQFF.